The clone carrying this T cell receptor (beta chain) was detected many times. This entry belongs to a study of neurological immune-mediated disorders. As healthy controls, volunteers from a blood bank in Maryland, USA, were used. 5'RACE employing 10-nucleotide random UMIs yielded the cDNA. Each CDR3 protein gets one entry after TCRdb re-called the 5' RACE reads with MiXCR. The sample holds 35,000 to 55,000 distinct CDR3 sequences, under 6.5% seen once. Sequences were obtained from CD4+ T cells from blood. The sequence was obtained from a woman between 35 and 50 years old in good health.

This CDR3 reads CASSSHGHRDGYTF. In DNA form, the CDR3 reads TGTGCCAGCAGCTCTCACGGCCACAGGGATGGCTACACCTTC. The chain recombines TRBV11-1 with TRBJ1-2, with D tentatively TRBD1 (6 bases). The CDR3 loop spans 14 amino acids. CDR1 and CDR2 (germline): SGHAT, FQDESV (reference sequence). The germline V and J ends were trimmed by 4 bases and 6 bases, with 15 bases remaining between them.